The 13 T cell receptor beta chains listed next were all sequenced from one sample in a study of cytomegalovirus exposure and HLA in healthy donors. The assay was immunoSEQ multiplex PCR, and TCRdb's table has in-frame clones only and misses some. The data show about 130,000 clones, around 96% seen once. What was sequenced was PBMCs. These receptors were obtained from a man younger than 35 in good health and CMV-seronegative.

The genes are TRBV7-8 and TRBJ2-7, with 9 positions matching TRBD1. The J segment lost 5 bases and the V segment lost 4 bases, leaving 6 bases of the junction unmatched. This CDR3 is built from 14 residues. The germline V gene encodes CDR1 SGHVS and CDR2 FQNEAQ. The CDR3, as DNA: TGTGCCAGCAGCTCCGGACAGGGGATCAACGAGCAGTACTTC. Translation gives CASSSGQGINEQYF.

This chain links TRBV6-1 with TRBJ1-5, with TRBD1 matching over 10 bases. Germline assignment: CDR1 MNHNS and CDR2 SASEGT. The J segment lost 0 bases and the V segment lost 3 bases, leaving 11 bases of the junction unmatched. The CDR3 runs 19 residues. The DNA for the CDR3 is TGTGCCAGCAGTGAGGTGGGGACAGGGGTCCCGTATAGCAATCAGCCCCAGCATTTT. It codes for CASSEVGTGVPYSNQPQHF.

This clone was seen a few times. V is TRBV19 and J is TRBJ2-1, with 11 bases lining up with TRBD2. The CDR3 length is 14 residues. Trimming cost V 5 bases and J 6 bases; bases outside gene matches: 3. Germline loops: CDR1 LNHDA, CDR2 SQIVND (reference sequence). The CDR3 region has the DNA TGTGCCAGTAGTTCCGGGACTAGCGGCAATGAGCAGTTCTTC. Its protein product is CASSSGTSGNEQFF. Supplemented by reference TRBV19 and TRBJ2-1, the full variable domain reads DGGITQSPKYLFRKEGQNVTLSCEQNLNHDAMYWYRQDPGQGLRLIYYSQIVNDFQKGDIAEGYSVSREKKESFPLTVTSAQKNPTAFYLCASSSGTSGNEQFFGPGTRLTVL.

The V call is TRBV6-6, the J call TRBJ2-7; a possible D gene is TRBD2 (5 bases). V shed 8 bases and J shed 1 base, with 9 bases lying between them. In germline, CDR1 is MNHNY, CDR2 SVGAGI (reference sequence). There are 12 residues in the CDR3. CDR3 protein: CASGGASYEQYF. As DNA, the CDR3 is TGTGCCAGCGGAGGTGCGTCCTACGAGCAGTACTTC.

The chain employs TRBV6-1 and TRBJ2-5, with TRBD2 matching 12 bases. Germline values: CDR1 MNHNS, CDR2 SASEGT. V trimming: 9 bases; J trimming: 5 bases; junction bases outside the gene matches: 1. The CDR3 is 12 residues long. The CDR3 coding sequence is TGTGCCAGTACTAGCGGGGGGGAGACCCAGTACTTC. Translated, it gives CASTSGGETQYF.

The chain couples TRBV5-1 to TRBJ2-7; D uncertain. Per the germline V gene, CDR1 is SGHRS and CDR2 is YFSETQ. V gave up 5 bases and J gave up 6 bases, with 15 bases separating them. The CDR3 runs to 13 residues. CDR3 in amino acids: CASRIGEAFEQYF. The CDR3 DNA reads TGCGCCAGCAGAATTGGAGAGGCTTTCGAGCAGTACTTC.

J is TRBJ1-2 and V is TRBV28; possible D gene TRBD1, 6 bases. V shed 5 bases and J shed 4 bases, with 17 bases lying between them. CDR3 length: 15 residues. Germline CDR1 MDHEN, CDR2 SYDVKM. The CDR3 sequence is CASSRFRDTTYGYTF. In DNA form, the CDR3 reads TGTGCCAGCAGTAGATTCCGGGACACCACCTATGGCTACACCTTC.

The chain recombines TRBV7-3 with TRBJ2-1; 16 nucleotides line up with TRBD2. There are 15 residues in the CDR3. Germline values: CDR1 SGHTA, CDR2 FQGTGA. Unmatched junction bases numbered 3, after V lost 5 bases and J lost 8 bases. In DNA form, the CDR3 reads TGTGCCAGCAGCCCCGGGACTAGCGGGAGGGATGAGCAGTTCTTC. This codes for CASSPGTSGRDEQFF.

The chain combines TRBV28 with TRBJ2-7; maybe TRBD1 (6 bases). Trimming shortened V by 6 bases and J by 0 bases, and 15 bases separated the two germline ends. This CDR3 region has 15 residues. Germline V gene sequence: CDR1 MDHEN, CDR2 SYDVKM. CDR3 protein: CASREGVRGSYEQYF. CDR3 sequence (DNA): TGTGCCAGCAGAGAGGGGGTTCGGGGCTCCTACGAGCAGTACTTC.

The V gene is TRBV4-3, the J gene TRBJ1-2, with a tentative D call TRBD1 (5 bases). Germline lookup yields CDR1 LGHNA and CDR2 YSLEER. The CDR3 spans 15 residues. V gave up 0 bases and J gave up 8 bases, with 16 bases separating them. The CDR3 reads CASSQDGGVFDGYTF. CDR3 nucleotide sequence: TGCGCCAGCAGCCAAGATGGGGGGGTATTCGACGGCTACACCTTC.

The chain combines TRBV27 with TRBJ2-7, with 16 bases fitting TRBD2. Germline assignment: CDR1 MNHEY and CDR2 SMNVEV (reference sequence). The CDR3 is made up of 18 amino acids. V lost 7 bases, J lost 5 bases, and 14 bases stayed unmatched. The CDR3 region has the DNA TGTGCCAGCACCCCCTCGGGACTAGCGGGAGGGCTAGGGGACGAGCAGTACTTC. Its protein product is CASTPSGLAGGLGDEQYF.

The chain recombines TRBV4-1 with TRBJ1-3; D remains unclear. The V end was cut by 4 bases, the J end by 0 bases, with 13 bases between. Germline V gene sequence: CDR1 MGHRA, CDR2 YSYEKL. This CDR3 is built from 16 residues. DNA for the CDR3: TGCGCCAGCAGCCTCTCTTCGAGGGTCTCTGGAAACACCATATATTTT. It is translated as CASSLSSRVSGNTIYF.

This clone was counted once. This chain joins TRBV7-2 and TRBJ1-4; D is unresolved. Germline V gene sequence: CDR1 SGHTA, CDR2 FQGNSA. The CDR3 has 13 amino acids. Trimming shortened V by 5 bases and J by 4 bases, and 8 bases separated the two germline ends. The CDR3 loop reads CASSEQYNEKLFF. Written as DNA, the CDR3 is TGTGCCAGCAGCGAACAGTATAATGAAAAACTGTTTTTT.